These 18 T cell receptor beta chains originate from one sample sequenced in a study of T-cell reconstitution after alpha-beta-depleted transplantation in children (TCRdb year 2016). The library was made by PCR. Sequencing relied on an Illumina HiSeq 2500. To normalize quantification of the TCRbeta repertoire, the TCR libraries were built with molecular barcoding that relied on unique molecular identifiers. Through fastp at Q25 and MiXCR, TCRdb rebuilt clones from the public reads, retaining in-frame beta chains. When rows share a CDR3 protein, they turn into one entry using the most common DNA and genes. Here the sample has around 410,000 distinct CDR3 sequences; about a tenth occur a single time. Jointly, the top ten make up roughly 5.5% of the sample. This specimen was PBMCs from the stem cell graft donor, taken from the stem cell graft. The receptors originated from a human donor who donated a stem cell graft to a child with acute myeloid leukemia.

This clonotype was recorded at least ten times. V is TRBV7-2 and J is TRBJ2-1; D tentatively fits TRBD1 or TRBD2 (5 bases each). Looked up from germline, CDR1 is SGHTA and CDR2 is FQGNSA. V was clipped by 3 bases and J by 6 bases, with 12 bases between them. The CDR3 has 14 residues. CDR3 amino acids: CASSLWGGPNEQFF. For the CDR3, the DNA is TGTGCCAGCAGCTTGTGGGGCGGGCCCAATGAGCAGTTCTTC.

This clonotype has only a few counts. The J gene is TRBJ2-4, the V gene TRBV7-9; D ambiguous. The germline V gene encodes CDR1 SEHNR and CDR2 FQNEAQ (reference sequence). There are 16 residues in the CDR3. The V end was cut by 1 base, the J end by 0 bases, with 10 bases between. The DNA of the CDR3 is TGTGCCAGCAGCTTAGGTCCTAGGGAAGCCAAAAACATTCAGTACTTC. This translates into CASSLGPREAKNIQYF.

In DNA, the CDR3 is TGCAGTGCTACGGCTAGCGACAGATCTGGCTACACCTTC. As protein: CSATASDRSGYTF. The V and J genes are TRBV20-1 and TRBJ1-2, with D perhaps TRBD1 (5 bases). In germline, CDR1 is DFQATT, CDR2 SNEGSKA (reference sequence). The CDR3 is 13 amino acids. V lost 4 bases and J 7 bases, leaving 16 bases between the germline ends.

As to this clonotype: The final CDR3 position lacks the conserved phenylalanine or tryptophan, pointing to a likely read error. The chain recombines TRBV27 with TRBJ2-7; TRBD1 might be the D (6 bases). The CDR3 extends over 15 amino acids. The V end was cut by 5 bases, the J end by 2 bases, with 16 bases between. Germline V CDR1 and CDR2: MNHEY, SMNVEV (reference sequence). The CDR3 coding sequence is TGTGCCAGCAGTCCACTAGGGGGAAGGGCCTACGAGCAGTACCTC. It yields the protein CASSPLGGRAYEQYL.

In this sample, this clonotype turned up a few times. DNA for the CDR3: TGCGCCAGCAGGCAGACAGGGCACTACGAGCAGTACTTC. Translated: CASRQTGHYEQYF. This chain joins TRBV4-1 and TRBJ2-7; 7 nucleotides align to TRBD1. CDR1 and CDR2 (germline): MGHRA, YSYEKL. The J segment lost 3 bases and the V segment lost 6 bases, leaving 5 bases of the junction unmatched. The CDR3 sequence is 13 residues long.

This clonotype was seen a few times. The chain joins TRBV12-3 or TRBV12-4 to TRBJ1-2; D is undetermined. The CDR3 is 14 residues long. Trimming removed 5 bases at V and 7 bases at J, with 17 bases between. This chain's CDR3 is CASSPPIGFGGYTF. In DNA, the CDR3 is TGTGCCAGCAGTCCCCCGATTGGATTCGGTGGCTACACCTTC.

This rearrangement joins TRBV7-9 to TRBJ1-5, with a tentative D call TRBD1 (5 bases). Germline assignment: CDR1 SEHNR and CDR2 FQNEAQ (reference sequence). The V end lost 5 bases, the J end lost 3 bases, and 17 bases lay between the germline ends. This CDR3 has 16 residues. The CDR3: CASSSGWGSDNQPQHF. Here the CDR3 DNA reads TGTGCCAGCAGCAGCGGTTGGGGGTCTGACAATCAGCCCCAGCATTTT. Full variable domain (outside the CDR3, taken from reference TRBV7-9 and TRBJ1-5): DTGVSQNPRHKITKRGQNVTFRCDPISEHNRLYWYRQTLGQGPEFLTYFQNEAQLEKSRLLSDRFSAERPKGSFSTLEIQRTEQGDSAMYLCASSSGWGSDNQPQHFGDGTRLSIL.

There are many counts of this clonotype. The CDR3 DNA sequence: TGTGCCAGCAGCCAAGATTGGGAGACCCAGTACTTC. Protein: CASSQDWETQYF. The V gene is TRBV3-1, the J gene TRBJ2-5, with D uncertain. In germline, CDR1 is LGHDT, CDR2 YNNKEL (reference sequence). The CDR3 sequence is 12 residues long. V shed 0 bases and J shed 5 bases, with 4 bases lying between them.

In its sample, this clonotype was seen a few times. The gene calls are TRBV2 and TRBJ1-2; D call uncertain. Germline-derived CDR1 and CDR2 are SNHLY and FYNNEI. This CDR3 spans 12 amino acids. The V and J ends lost 7 bases and 7 bases respectively, with 13 bases between them. CDR3 nucleotides: TGTGCCAGCACCGTCCCAAGGGTTGGCTACACCTTC. Translated, it gives CASTVPRVGYTF.

The genes are TRBV20-1 and TRBJ2-2, with unresolved D. The ends were cut back, 1 base at V and 3 bases at J, with 15 bases in the middle. Germline-derived CDR1 and CDR2 are DFQATT and SNEGSKA (reference sequence). The length of the CDR3 is 16 residues. The CDR3 nucleotides are TGCAGTGCTAGAGCACCTCGGAACAGAGACACCGGGGAGCTGTTTTTT. It codes for CSARAPRNRDTGELFF.

This clonotype has only a few counts. The chain employs TRBV12-3 or TRBV12-4 and TRBJ2-1; no clear D. This CDR3 comprises 14 residues. Deletions cut 3 bases from V and 0 bases from J, with 6 bases between. DNA for the CDR3: TGTGCCAGCAGTTTCTGGGACTCCTACAATGAGCAGTTCTTC. Protein sequence: CASSFWDSYNEQFF.

The chain joins TRBV24-1 to TRBJ2-5; 10 positions match TRBD1. This CDR3 is built from 15 residues. Trimming took 2 bases from V and 3 from J; bases not matched to a gene: 2. Germline V gene sequence: CDR1 KGHDR, CDR2 SFDVKD. The CDR3: CATSDSGTGEETQYF. CDR3 coding DNA: TGTGCCACCAGTGATTCTGGGACAGGGGAAGAGACCCAGTACTTC.

The V call is TRBV20-1, the J call TRBJ2-3; 9 bases fit TRBD1. J lost 10 bases, V lost 3 bases, and 11 bases had no gene match. This CDR3 contains 14 residues. Germline V gives CDR1 DFQATT, CDR2 SNEGSKA (reference sequence). CDR3 amino acids: CSARHGGTGYAQYF. The CDR3 DNA sequence: TGCAGTGCTAGGCACGGGGGGACAGGGTATGCGCAGTATTTT.

This CDR3 is CASSDETGSMNTEAFF. The CDR3 bases are TGTGCCAGCAGTGACGAGACAGGGAGCATGAACACTGAAGCTTTCTTT. The gene calls are TRBV25-1 and TRBJ1-1, with 7 bases that match TRBD1. The CDR3 consists of 16 residues. Per the germline V gene, CDR1 is MGHDK and CDR2 is SYGVNS. With V trimmed by 3 bases and J by 0 bases, 7 bases remained unmatched.

J is TRBJ2-5 and V is TRBV29-1; D call uncertain. In germline, CDR1 is SQVTM, CDR2 ANQGSEA. Trimming removed 3 bases at V and 0 bases at J, with 5 bases between. CDR3 length: 12 amino acids. Here the CDR3 DNA reads TGCAGCGTTGAGGCAGACCAAGAGACCCAGTACTTC. Its translation is CSVEADQETQYF.

This clonotype was picked up a small number of times. This chain joins TRBV12-3 or TRBV12-4 and TRBJ2-5, with 12 nucleotides matching TRBD2. V shed 5 bases, J shed 5 bases, and the junction held 9 bases outside the gene matches. This CDR3 comprises 16 residues. The CDR3: CASSLTRTSGIETQYF. CDR3 nucleotides: TGTGCCAGCAGTCTTACCCGGACTAGCGGGATTGAGACCCAGTACTTC.

The chain uses TRBV5-6 and TRBJ2-7, with TRBD2 matching over 9 bases. Germline CDR1 is SGHDT and CDR2 is YYEEEE. The V and J ends lost 2 bases and 3 bases, in that order; junction bases with no gene match: 6. This CDR3 region has 15 residues. CDR3 bases: TGTGCCAGCAGCTTTATAGCGGGAGCCTTCTACGAGCAGTACTTC. As protein: CASSFIAGAFYEQYF.

The chain uses TRBV20-1 and TRBJ2-1, with D possibly being TRBD2 (6 bases). CDR1 is DFQATT, CDR2 SNEGSKA, per germline (reference sequence). Trimming stripped 2 bases from V and 8 bases from J, with 22 bases between. This CDR3 has 16 residues. DNA for the CDR3: TGCAGTGCTAGACCCTGGGTAGCGGTATTAGCGGATGAGCAGTTCTTC. This sequence encodes CSARPWVAVLADEQFF.